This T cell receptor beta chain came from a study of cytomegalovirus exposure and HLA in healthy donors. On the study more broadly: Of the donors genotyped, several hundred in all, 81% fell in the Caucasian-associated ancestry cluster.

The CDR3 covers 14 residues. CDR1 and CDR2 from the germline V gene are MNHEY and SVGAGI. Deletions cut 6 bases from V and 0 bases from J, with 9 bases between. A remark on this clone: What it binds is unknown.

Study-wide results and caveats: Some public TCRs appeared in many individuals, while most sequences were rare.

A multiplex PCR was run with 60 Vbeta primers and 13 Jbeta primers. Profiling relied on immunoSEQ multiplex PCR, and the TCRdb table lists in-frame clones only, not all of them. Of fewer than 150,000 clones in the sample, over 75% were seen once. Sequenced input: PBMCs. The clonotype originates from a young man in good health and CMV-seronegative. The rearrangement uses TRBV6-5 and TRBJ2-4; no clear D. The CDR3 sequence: CASRPLGAKNIQYF. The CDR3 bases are TGTGCCAGCAGACCTCTCGGAGCCAAAAACATTCAGTACTTC.